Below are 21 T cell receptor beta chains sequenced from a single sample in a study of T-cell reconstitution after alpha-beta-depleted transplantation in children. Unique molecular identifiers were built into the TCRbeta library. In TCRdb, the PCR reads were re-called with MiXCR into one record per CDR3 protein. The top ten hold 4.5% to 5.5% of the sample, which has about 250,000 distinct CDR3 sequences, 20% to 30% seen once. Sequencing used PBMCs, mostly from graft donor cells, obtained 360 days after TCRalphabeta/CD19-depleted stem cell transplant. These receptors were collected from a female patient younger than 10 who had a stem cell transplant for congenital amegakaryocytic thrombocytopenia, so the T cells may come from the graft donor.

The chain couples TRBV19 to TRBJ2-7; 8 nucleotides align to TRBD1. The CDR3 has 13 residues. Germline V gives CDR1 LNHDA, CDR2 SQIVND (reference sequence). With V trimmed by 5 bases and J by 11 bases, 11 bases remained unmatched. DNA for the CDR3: TGTGCCAGTAGTGACAGGGGAAAAAGTGAGGAGTACTTC. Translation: CASSDRGKSEEYF.

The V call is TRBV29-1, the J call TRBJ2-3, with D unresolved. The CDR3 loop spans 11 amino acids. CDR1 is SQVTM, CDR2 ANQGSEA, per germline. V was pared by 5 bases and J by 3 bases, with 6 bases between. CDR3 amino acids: CSVSTTDTQYF. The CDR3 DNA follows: TGCAGCGTTTCCACTACAGATACGCAGTATTTT.

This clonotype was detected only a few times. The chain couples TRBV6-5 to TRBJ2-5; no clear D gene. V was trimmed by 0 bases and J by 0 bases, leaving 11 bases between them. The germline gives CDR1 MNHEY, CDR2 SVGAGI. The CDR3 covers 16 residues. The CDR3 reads CASSYSMAAHQETQYF. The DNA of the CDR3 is TGTGCCAGCAGTTACTCGATGGCGGCACACCAAGAGACCCAGTACTTC.

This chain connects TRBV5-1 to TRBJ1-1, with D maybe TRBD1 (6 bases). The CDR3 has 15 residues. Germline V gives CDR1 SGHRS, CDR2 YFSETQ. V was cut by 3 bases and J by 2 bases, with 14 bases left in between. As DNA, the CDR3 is TGCGCCAGCAGCTACTTACTGGACAGCAACACTGAAGCTTTCTTT. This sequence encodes CASSYLLDSNTEAFF.

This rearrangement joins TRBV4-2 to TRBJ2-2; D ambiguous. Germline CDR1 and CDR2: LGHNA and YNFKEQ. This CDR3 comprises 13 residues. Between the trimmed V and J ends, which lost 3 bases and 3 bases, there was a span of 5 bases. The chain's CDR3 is CASSQVHTGELFF. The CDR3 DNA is TGTGCCAGCAGCCAGGTACACACCGGGGAGCTGTTTTTT.

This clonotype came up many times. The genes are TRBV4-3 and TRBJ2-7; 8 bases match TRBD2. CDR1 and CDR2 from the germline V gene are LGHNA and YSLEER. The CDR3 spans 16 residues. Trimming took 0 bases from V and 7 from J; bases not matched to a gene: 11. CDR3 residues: CASSQDFPAGEVEQYF. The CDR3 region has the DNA TGCGCCAGCAGCCAAGACTTCCCAGCGGGAGAGGTAGAGCAGTACTTC.

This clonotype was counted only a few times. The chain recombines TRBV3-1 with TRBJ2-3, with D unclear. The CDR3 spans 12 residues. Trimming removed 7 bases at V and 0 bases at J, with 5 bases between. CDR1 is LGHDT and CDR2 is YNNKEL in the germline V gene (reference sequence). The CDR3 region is CASTSSTDTQYF. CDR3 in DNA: TGTGCCAGCACCTCAAGCACAGATACGCAGTATTTT.

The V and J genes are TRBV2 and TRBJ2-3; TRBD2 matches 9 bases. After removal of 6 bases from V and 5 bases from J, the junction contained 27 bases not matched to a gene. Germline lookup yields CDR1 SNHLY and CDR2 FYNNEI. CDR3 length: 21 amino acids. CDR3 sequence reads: CASSHRTPTALSSGRGDTQYF. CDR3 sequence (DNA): TGTGCCAGCAGCCACCGTACGCCCACGGCTCTGAGTAGCGGGAGAGGAGATACGCAGTATTTT.

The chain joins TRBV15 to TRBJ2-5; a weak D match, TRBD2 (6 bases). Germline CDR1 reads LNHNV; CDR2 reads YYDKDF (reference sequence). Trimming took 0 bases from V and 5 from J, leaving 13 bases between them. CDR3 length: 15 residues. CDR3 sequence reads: CATSRDLRLAETQYF. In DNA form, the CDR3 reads TGTGCCACCAGCAGAGATCTCCGTCTAGCGGAGACCCAGTACTTC.

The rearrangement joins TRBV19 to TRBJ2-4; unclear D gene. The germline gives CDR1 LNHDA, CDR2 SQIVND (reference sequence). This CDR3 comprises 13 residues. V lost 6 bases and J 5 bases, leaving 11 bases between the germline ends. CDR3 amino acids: CASSTNLENIQYF. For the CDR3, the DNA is TGTGCCAGTAGCACTAATTTGGAAAACATTCAGTACTTC.

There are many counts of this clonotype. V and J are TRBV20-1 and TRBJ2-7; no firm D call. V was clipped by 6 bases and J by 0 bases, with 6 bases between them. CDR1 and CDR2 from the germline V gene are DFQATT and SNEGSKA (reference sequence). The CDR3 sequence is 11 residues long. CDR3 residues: CSAPDSYEQYF. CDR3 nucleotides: TGCAGTGCCCCTGACTCCTACGAGCAGTACTTC.

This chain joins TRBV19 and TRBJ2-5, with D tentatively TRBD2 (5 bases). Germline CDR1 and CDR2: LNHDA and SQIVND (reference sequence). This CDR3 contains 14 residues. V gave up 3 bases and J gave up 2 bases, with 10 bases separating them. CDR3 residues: CASSIVWTQETQYF. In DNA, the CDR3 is TGTGCCAGTAGTATCGTTTGGACTCAAGAGACCCAGTACTTC.

The CDR3 nucleotides read TGTGCCAGCCTCGGCGGCCGCCTGAGCACAGATACGCAGTATTTT. This translates into CASLGGRLSTDTQYF. This chain uses TRBV27 with TRBJ2-3; D uncertain. This CDR3 has 15 residues. CDR1 and CDR2 (germline): MNHEY, SMNVEV (reference sequence). Trimming cost V 8 bases and J 0 bases, with 15 bases left between them.

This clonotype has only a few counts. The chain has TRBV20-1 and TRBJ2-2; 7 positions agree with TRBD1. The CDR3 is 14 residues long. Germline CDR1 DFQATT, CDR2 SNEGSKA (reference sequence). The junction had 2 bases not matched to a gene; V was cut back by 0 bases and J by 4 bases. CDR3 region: CSAREPGGTGELFF. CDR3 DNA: TGCAGTGCTAGAGAGCCAGGGGGCACCGGGGAGCTGTTTTTT.

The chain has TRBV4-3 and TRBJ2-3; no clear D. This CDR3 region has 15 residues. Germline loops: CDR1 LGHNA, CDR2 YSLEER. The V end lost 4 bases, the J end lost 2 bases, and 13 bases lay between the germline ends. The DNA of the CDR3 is TGCGCCAGCAGCCGAAGTCCCGAGGTCACAGATACGCAGTATTTT. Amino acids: CASSRSPEVTDTQYF.

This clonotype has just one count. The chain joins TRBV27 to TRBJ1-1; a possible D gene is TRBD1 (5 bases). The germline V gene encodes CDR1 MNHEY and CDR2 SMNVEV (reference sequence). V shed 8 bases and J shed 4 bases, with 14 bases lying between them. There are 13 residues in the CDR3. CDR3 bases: TGTGCCAGCCTCACCGGGGGGAGCACTGAAGCTTTCTTT. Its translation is CASLTGGSTEAFF.

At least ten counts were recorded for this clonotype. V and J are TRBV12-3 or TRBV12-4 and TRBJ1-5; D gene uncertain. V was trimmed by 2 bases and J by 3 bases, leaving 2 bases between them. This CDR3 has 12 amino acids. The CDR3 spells CASSLINQPQHF. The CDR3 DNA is TGTGCCAGCAGTTTAATCAATCAGCCCCAGCATTTT.

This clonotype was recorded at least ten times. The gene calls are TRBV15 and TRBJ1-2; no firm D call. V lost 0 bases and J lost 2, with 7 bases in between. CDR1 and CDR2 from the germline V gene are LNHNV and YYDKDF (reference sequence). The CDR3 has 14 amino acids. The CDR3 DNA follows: TGTGCCACCAGCAGAGATACGGGGAACTATGGCTACACCTTC. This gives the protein CATSRDTGNYGYTF.

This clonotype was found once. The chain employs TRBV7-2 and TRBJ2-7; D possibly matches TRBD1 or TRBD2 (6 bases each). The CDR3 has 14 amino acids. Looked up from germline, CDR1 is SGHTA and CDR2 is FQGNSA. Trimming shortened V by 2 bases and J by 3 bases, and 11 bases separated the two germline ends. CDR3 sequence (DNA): TGTGCCAGCAGCTTATGGGGGGCCAACTACGAGCAGTACTTC. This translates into CASSLWGANYEQYF.

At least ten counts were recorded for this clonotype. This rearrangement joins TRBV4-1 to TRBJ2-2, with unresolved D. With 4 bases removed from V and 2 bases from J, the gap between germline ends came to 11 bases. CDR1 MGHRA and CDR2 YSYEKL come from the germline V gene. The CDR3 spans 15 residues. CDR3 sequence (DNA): TGCGCCAGCAGCCCACTCCAGCCTAACACCGGGGAGCTGTTTTTT. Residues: CASSPLQPNTGELFF.

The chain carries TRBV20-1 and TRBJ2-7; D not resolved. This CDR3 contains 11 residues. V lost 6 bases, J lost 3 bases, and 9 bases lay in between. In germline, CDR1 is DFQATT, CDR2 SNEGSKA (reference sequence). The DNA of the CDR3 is TGCAGTGCCCCCAACAGCTACGAGCAGTACTTC. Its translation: CSAPNSYEQYF.